Following are 29 T cell receptor beta chains from one sample sequenced in a study of response to subunit inactivated influenza vaccine. Each CDR3 protein is one row after TCRdb ran MiXCR on the RT-PCR reads. The table shows under 950,000 distinct CDR3 sequences, with 21% occurring only once. Sequencing was performed on PBMCs from blood, taken more than 4 days after vaccination. Receptor source: a man in his fifties who received an inactivated influenza vaccine.

This clonotype was counted a few times. J is TRBJ2-2 and V is TRBV20-1; TRBD2 matches 7 bases. Germline V gene lookup returns CDR1 DFQATT and CDR2 SNEGSKA (reference sequence). The CDR3 is 18 amino acids. V trimming: 0 bases; J trimming: 7 bases; junction bases outside the gene matches: 17. The CDR3 DNA is TGCAGTGCTAGAGATCCCTCTAGAGCGGGAAAGGTTGGCGGGGAGCTGTTTTTT. Translating it yields CSARDPSRAGKVGGELFF.

This clonotype came up many times. The chain joins TRBV7-3 to TRBJ2-1; the D gene is possibly TRBD1 (6 bases). Trimming cost V 5 bases and J 3 bases, with 8 bases left between them. Germline loops: CDR1 SGHTA, CDR2 FQGTGA. The CDR3 is 13 amino acids. The chain's CDR3 is CASSPQGYNEQFF. The CDR3 coding sequence is TGTGCCAGCAGCCCACAGGGCTACAATGAGCAGTTCTTC.

The J gene is TRBJ2-3, the V gene TRBV20-1, with 15 bases matching TRBD2. The CDR3 runs 15 residues. J lost 4 bases, V lost 3 bases, and 2 bases had no gene match. CDR1 is DFQATT, CDR2 SNEGSKA, per germline (reference sequence). In nucleotides, the CDR3 is TGCAGTGCTAGGGGACTAGCGGGAGGTGCAGATACGCAGTATTTT. Its translation: CSARGLAGGADTQYF.

CDR3 DNA: TGCAGTGCTGGGGGTATTAATCAGCCCCAGCATTTT. It encodes CSAGGINQPQHF. This sequence joins TRBV20-1 and TRBJ1-5, with D perhaps matching TRBD1 (5 bases). Trimming pared 5 bases from V and 4 bases from J, leaving 9 bases between. Germline assignment: CDR1 DFQATT and CDR2 SNEGSKA (reference sequence). CDR3 size: 12 residues.

The chain uses TRBV9 and TRBJ2-5, with D hard to call. CDR3 size: 15 residues. The germline gives CDR1 SGDLS, CDR2 YYNGEE. Trimming left V 4 bases short and J 1 base short, with 14 bases between. For the CDR3, the DNA is TGTGCCAGCAGCCCTCGCGTCGGAGCCCAAGAGACCCAGTACTTC. Its protein product is CASSPRVGAQETQYF. Based on the CDR3 plus reference TRBV9 and TRBJ2-5, the full variable domain is DSGVTQTPKHLITATGQRVTLRCSPRSGDLSVYWYQQSLDQGLQFLIQYYNGEERAKGNILERFSAQQFPDLHSELNLSSLELGDSALYFCASSPRVGAQETQYFGPGTRLLVL.

This clonotype was observed once. The chain combines TRBV10-3 with TRBJ1-1; D unclear. V was cut by 3 bases and J by 4 bases, with 12 bases left in between. The CDR3 covers 14 residues. Germline loops: CDR1 ENHRY, CDR2 SYGVKD. CDR3 loop: CAISDSYRGTEAFF. Written as DNA, the CDR3 is TGTGCCATCAGTGATTCCTATCGGGGCACTGAAGCTTTCTTT.

The gene calls are TRBV7-2 and TRBJ2-5; D ambiguous. Deletions cut 8 bases from V and 7 bases from J, with 8 bases between. Per germline, CDR1 SGHTA and CDR2 FQGNSA. The length of the CDR3 is 10 residues. CDR3 DNA: TGTGCCAGCGGTCTAGGGACCCAGTACTTC. Amino acid sequence: CASGLGTQYF.

This clonotype was counted a few times. The chain is built from TRBV24-1 and TRBJ2-1; 14 nucleotides align to TRBD2. Germline V gives CDR1 KGHDR, CDR2 SFDVKD. The CDR3 length is 17 residues. With 6 bases clipped from V and 8 bases from J, the junction kept 11 bases outside the gene matches. As DNA, the CDR3 is TGTGCCACCAGTCCAGGGACTAGCGGGAGTATGGCCGATGAGCAGTTCTTC. Protein product: CATSPGTSGSMADEQFF.

In its sample, this clonotype was seen a few times. V usage is TRBV29-1 and J usage is TRBJ2-1, with D possibly TRBD2 on 5 matching bases. CDR3 length: 12 amino acids. Germline CDR1 SQVTM, CDR2 ANQGSEA. Deletions cut 4 bases from V and 15 bases from J, with 19 bases between. CDR3 sequence reads: CSVAVLSGNRFF. The CDR3, as DNA: TGCAGCGTTGCTGTCCTTTCCGGGAACAGGTTCTTC.

The chain employs TRBV20-1 and TRBJ2-2; 8 nucleotides match TRBD1. This CDR3 spans 13 amino acids. After removal of 2 bases from V and 6 bases from J, the junction contained 2 bases not matched to a gene. The germline CDR1 and CDR2 sequences are DFQATT and SNEGSKA (reference sequence). CDR3 sequence: CSARRTGPGELFF. The CDR3 DNA reads as TGCAGTGCTAGAAGGACAGGGCCCGGGGAGCTGTTTTTT.

In its sample, this clonotype was seen a few times. The V and J genes are TRBV21-1 and TRBJ2-7. TRBV21-1 is shown as a pseudogene. The CDR3 is 14 amino acids. The CDR3 here is CASSKRGRHYEQYF. CDR3 nucleotides: TGTGCCAGCAGCAAGCGGGGTAGACACTACGAGCAGTACTTC.

This chain uses TRBV18 with TRBJ2-5; D uncertain. Trimming took 3 bases from V and 2 from J, leaving 10 bases between them. CDR3 length: 14 amino acids. CDR1 is KGHSH and CDR2 is LQKENI in the germline V gene. CDR3 region: CASSPATPQETQYF. The CDR3 DNA sequence: TGTGCCAGCTCACCCGCTACACCACAAGAGACCCAGTACTTC.

This clonotype was observed a handful of times. The chain carries TRBV6-5 and TRBJ1-2; 12 positions agree with TRBD1. This CDR3 is built from 16 residues. J lost 4 bases, V lost 0 bases, and 3 bases had no gene match. The germline V gene has CDR1 MNHEY and CDR2 SVGAGI. CDR3 DNA sequence: TGTGCCAGCAGTTACTCTGCGGGACAGGGGGCCTATGGCTACACCTTC. Encoded protein: CASSYSAGQGAYGYTF.

The rearrangement joins TRBV21-1 to TRBJ2-7. TRBV21-1 is a pseudogene. CDR3 length: 17 amino acids. CDR3 DNA: TGTGCCAGCAGCGCCCACGATCGGGGAAGCGACTCCTACGAGCAGTACTTC. The encoded protein is CASSAHDRGSDSYEQYF.

As regards this clonotype: One end of the junction fails to match germline, which may point to a read error. The chain couples TRBV28 to TRBJ2-1; a possible D gene is TRBD1 (5 bases). This CDR3 region has 15 residues. The germline CDR1 and CDR2 sequences are MDHEN and SYDVKM. The DNA of the CDR3 is TGTACCAGCAGTCCATGGGGCAGGGACTACAATGAGCAGTTCTTC. Translation: CTSSPWGRDYNEQFF.

The rearrangement links TRBV10-1 to TRBJ2-7; 9 nucleotides match TRBD2. From germline, CDR1 is WNHNN and CDR2 SYGVQD (reference sequence). V was pared by 2 bases and J by 2 bases, with 7 bases of the junction left unmatched. This CDR3 contains 16 residues. The CDR3 sequence: CASSEEEASGAYEQYF. Here the CDR3 DNA reads TGCGCCAGCAGTGAGGAGGAGGCTAGCGGGGCCTACGAGCAGTACTTC.

In its sample, this clonotype was seen a few times. The rearrangement uses TRBV4-3 and TRBJ1-4; D ambiguous. The germline CDR1 and CDR2 sequences are LGHNA and YSLEER. The CDR3 loop spans 15 amino acids. The V and J ends lost 5 bases and 3 bases respectively, with 13 bases between them. The CDR3 region has the DNA TGCGCCAGCAGCTTAAGACGACTCGCTAATGAAAAACTGTTTTTT. This gives the protein CASSLRRLANEKLFF.

The genes are TRBV29-1 and TRBJ2-7; D may match TRBD1 or TRBD2 (6 bases each). With 7 bases removed from V and 0 bases from J, the gap between germline ends came to 10 bases. The CDR3 loop spans 12 amino acids. CDR1 and CDR2 from the germline V gene are SQVTM and ANQGSEA. The CDR3 DNA is TGCAGCGCGGGGGCTAGCTCCTACGAGCAGTACTTC. The encoded protein is CSAGASSYEQYF.

The CDR3 nucleotides are TGTGCCAGCAGTACTCACCGGGCCAACTTTAAAGAGACCCAGTACTTC. Translated: CASSTHRANFKETQYF. The chain carries TRBV6-2 or TRBV6-3 and TRBJ2-5; D is undetermined. Trimming pared 5 bases from V and 3 bases from J, leaving 19 bases between. Germline V lookup: CDR1 MNHEY, CDR2 SVGEGT. CDR3 length: 16 residues.

V gene TRBV6-2 or TRBV6-3 combines with J gene TRBJ2-2, with D possibly TRBD1 on 6 matching bases. CDR3 size: 13 residues. The V gene's germline CDR1 is MNHEY and CDR2 SVGEGT. The germline V and J ends were trimmed by 6 bases and 7 bases, with 12 bases remaining between them. CDR3 in amino acids: CASRYRVVGELFF. The CDR3 DNA follows: TGTGCCAGCAGGTACAGGGTTGTCGGGGAGCTGTTTTTT.

Only a few counts were recorded for this clonotype. V and J are TRBV5-1 and TRBJ2-1; D unclear. Between the trimmed V and J ends, which lost 6 bases and 8 bases, there was a span of 18 bases. From germline, CDR1 is SGHRS and CDR2 YFSETQ. This CDR3 contains 14 residues. CDR3 DNA sequence: TGCGCCAGCAACCCGGCCGCTACCAGAGATGAGCAGTTCTTC. This gives the protein CASNPAATRDEQFF.

This rearrangement joins TRBV28 to TRBJ2-1, with a weak D call TRBD1 (5 bases). Germline CDR1 reads MDHEN; CDR2 reads SYDVKM. Trimming removed 5 bases at V and 1 base at J, with 9 bases between. This CDR3 is 14 amino acids long. CDR3 sequence reads: CASSERGSYNEQFF. Written as DNA, the CDR3 is TGTGCCAGCAGTGAAAGGGGATCCTACAATGAGCAGTTCTTC.

The rearrangement joins TRBV7-2 to TRBJ1-3; TRBD1 is a possible D gene (6 bases). The V gene's germline CDR1 is SGHTA and CDR2 FQGNSA. Trimming removed 2 bases from V and 7 bases from J, with 21 bases in between. The CDR3 covers 17 residues. The CDR3 DNA follows: TGTGCCAGCAGCTTACGTTCCATTCGGGGGCTGAGGAACACCATATATTTT. Translating gives CASSLRSIRGLRNTIYF. Full variable domain (rest looked up from reference TRBV7-2 and TRBJ1-3): GAGVSQSPSNKVTEKGKDVELRCDPISGHTALYWYRQSLGQGLEFLIYFQGNSAPDKSGLPSDRFSAERTGGSVSTLTIQRTQQEDSAVYLCASSLRSIRGLRNTIYFGEGSWLTVV.

The J gene is TRBJ2-7, the V gene TRBV20-1; D call uncertain. Trimming left V 6 bases short and J 3 bases short, with 15 bases between. The CDR3 is 13 residues long. Looked up from germline, CDR1 is DFQATT and CDR2 is SNEGSKA (reference sequence). CDR3: CSAKAQTLYEQYF. For the CDR3, the DNA is TGCAGTGCCAAGGCCCAAACACTCTACGAGCAGTACTTC.

This clonotype was recorded a few times. CDR3 sequence (DNA): TGTGCCACGGAGTTGGACAGGGGGAAGCAGCCCCAGCATTTT. Translation gives CATELDRGKQPQHF. The J gene is TRBJ1-5, the V gene TRBV15; 10 nucleotides line up with TRBD1. Looked up from germline, CDR1 is LNHNV and CDR2 is YYDKDF (reference sequence). Trimming cost V 9 bases and J 7 bases; bases outside gene matches: 9. The CDR3 consists of 14 residues.

This clonotype was found a few times. The chain recombines TRBV25-1 with TRBJ2-7; possible D gene TRBD1, 5 bases. Trimming removed 2 bases from V and 2 bases from J, with 10 bases in between. The CDR3 runs to 14 residues. Germline CDR1 and CDR2: MGHDK and SYGVNS. CDR3 DNA sequence: TGTGCCAGCAGTGAAATGATAGGGGCCTACGAGCAGTACTTC. Its translation is CASSEMIGAYEQYF.

This chain joins TRBV6-1 and TRBJ2-2; 12 bases match TRBD2. After removal of 5 bases from V and 0 bases from J, the junction contained 10 bases not matched to a gene. The CDR3 sequence is 19 residues long. Per the germline V gene, CDR1 is MNHNS and CDR2 is SASEGT. The DNA for the CDR3 is TGTGCCAGCAGTCCCAGACTAGCGGGGGTTCCCGCGAACACCGGGGAGCTGTTTTTT. This encodes CASSPRLAGVPANTGELFF.

This clonotype was recorded a few times. This chain uses TRBV4-3 with TRBJ2-1; D uncertain. The CDR3 consists of 14 residues. Trimming cost V 0 bases and J 5 bases, with 8 bases left between them. Germline-derived CDR1 and CDR2 are LGHNA and YSLEER. CDR3 in amino acids: CASSQELAHNEQFF. The CDR3 DNA reads TGCGCCAGCAGCCAAGAATTAGCCCACAATGAGCAGTTCTTC.

The chain recombines TRBV5-1 with TRBJ2-1; 9 bases map to TRBD2. Germline CDR1 and CDR2: SGHRS and YFSETQ. This CDR3 is built from 16 residues. Trimming cost V 3 bases and J 3 bases; bases outside gene matches: 7. The CDR3 here is CASSSATSGIYNEQFF. CDR3 DNA: TGCGCCAGCAGCTCCGCGACTAGCGGCATCTACAATGAGCAGTTCTTC. Variable domain in full (rest from reference TRBV5-1 and TRBJ2-1): KAGVTQTPRYLIKTRGQQVTLSCSPISGHRSVSWYQQTPGQGLQFLFEYFSETQRNKGNFPGRFSGRQFSNSRSEMNVSTLELGDSALYLCASSSATSGIYNEQFFGPGTRLTVL.